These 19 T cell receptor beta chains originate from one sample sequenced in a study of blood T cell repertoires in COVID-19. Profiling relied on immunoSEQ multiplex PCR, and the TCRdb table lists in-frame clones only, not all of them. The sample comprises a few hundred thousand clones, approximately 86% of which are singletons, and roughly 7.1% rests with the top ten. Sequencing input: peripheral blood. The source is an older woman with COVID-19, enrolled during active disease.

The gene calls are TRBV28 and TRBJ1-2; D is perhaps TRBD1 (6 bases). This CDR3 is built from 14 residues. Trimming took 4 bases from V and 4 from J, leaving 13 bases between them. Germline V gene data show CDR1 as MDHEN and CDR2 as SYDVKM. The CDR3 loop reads CASSSDQGIYGYTF. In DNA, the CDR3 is TGTGCCAGCAGTTCGGACCAGGGGATCTATGGCTACACCTTC.

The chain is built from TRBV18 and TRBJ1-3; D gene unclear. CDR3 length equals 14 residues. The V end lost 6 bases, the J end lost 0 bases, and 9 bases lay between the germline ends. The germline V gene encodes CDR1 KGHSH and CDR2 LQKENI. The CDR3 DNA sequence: TGTGCCAGCTCCGGTTCCGCCTCTGGAAACACCATATATTTT. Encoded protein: CASSGSASGNTIYF.

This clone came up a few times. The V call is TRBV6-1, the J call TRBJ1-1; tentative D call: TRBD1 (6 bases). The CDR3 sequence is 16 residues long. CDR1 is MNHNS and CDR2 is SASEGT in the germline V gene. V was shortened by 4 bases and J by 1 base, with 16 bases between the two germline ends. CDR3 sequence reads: CASSGWGLTKNTEAFF. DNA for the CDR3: TGTGCCAGCAGTGGGTGGGGGCTAACAAAGAACACTGAAGCTTTCTTT.

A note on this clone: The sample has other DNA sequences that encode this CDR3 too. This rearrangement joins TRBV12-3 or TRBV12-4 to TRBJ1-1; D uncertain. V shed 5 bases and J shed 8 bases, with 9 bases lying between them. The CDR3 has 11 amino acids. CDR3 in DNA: TGTGCCAGCAGTAGGACTGTAGAAGCTTTCTTT. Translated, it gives CASSRTVEAFF.

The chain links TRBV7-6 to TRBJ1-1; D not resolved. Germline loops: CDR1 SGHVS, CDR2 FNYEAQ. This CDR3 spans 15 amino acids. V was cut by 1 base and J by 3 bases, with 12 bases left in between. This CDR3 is CASSLDSGKDTEAFF. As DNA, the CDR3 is TGTGCCAGCAGCTTAGATTCGGGGAAGGACACTGAAGCTTTCTTT.

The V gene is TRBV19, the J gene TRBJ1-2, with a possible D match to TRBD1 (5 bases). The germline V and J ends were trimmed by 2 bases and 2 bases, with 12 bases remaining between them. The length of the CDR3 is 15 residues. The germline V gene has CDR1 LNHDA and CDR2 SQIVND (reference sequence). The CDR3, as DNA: TGTGCCAGTAGTATAAAGGGGCAGGCAAACTATGGCTACACCTTC. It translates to CASSIKGQANYGYTF.

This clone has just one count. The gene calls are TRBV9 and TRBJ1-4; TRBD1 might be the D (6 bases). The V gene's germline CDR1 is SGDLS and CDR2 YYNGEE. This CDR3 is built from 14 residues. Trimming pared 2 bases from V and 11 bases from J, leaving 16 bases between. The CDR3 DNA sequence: TGTGCCAGCAGCGTCAGGGGCGCCGGTGGGAAACTGTTTTTT. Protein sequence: CASSVRGAGGKLFF.

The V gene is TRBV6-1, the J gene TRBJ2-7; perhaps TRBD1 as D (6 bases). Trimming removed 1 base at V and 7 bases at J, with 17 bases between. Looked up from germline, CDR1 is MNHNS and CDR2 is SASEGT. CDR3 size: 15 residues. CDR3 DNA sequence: TGTGCCAGCAGTGAAGGGAACCGGGACACTGGGGAGCAGTACTTC. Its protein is CASSEGNRDTGEQYF.

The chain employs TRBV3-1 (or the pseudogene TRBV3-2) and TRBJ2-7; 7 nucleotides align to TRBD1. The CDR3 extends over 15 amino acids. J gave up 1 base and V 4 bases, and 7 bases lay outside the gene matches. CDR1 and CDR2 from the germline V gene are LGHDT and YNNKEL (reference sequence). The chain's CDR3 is CASSPFLTGSYEQYF. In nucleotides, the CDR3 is TGTGCCAGCAGCCCATTTTTGACAGGGTCCTACGAGCAGTACTTC.

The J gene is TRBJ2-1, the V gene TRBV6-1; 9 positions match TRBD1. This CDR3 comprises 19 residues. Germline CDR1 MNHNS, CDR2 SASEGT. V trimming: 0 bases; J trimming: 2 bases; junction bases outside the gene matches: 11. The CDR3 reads CASSEAKHRYRGPYNEQFF. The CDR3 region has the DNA TGTGCCAGCAGTGAAGCGAAACACCGTTACAGGGGGCCCTACAATGAGCAGTTCTTC.

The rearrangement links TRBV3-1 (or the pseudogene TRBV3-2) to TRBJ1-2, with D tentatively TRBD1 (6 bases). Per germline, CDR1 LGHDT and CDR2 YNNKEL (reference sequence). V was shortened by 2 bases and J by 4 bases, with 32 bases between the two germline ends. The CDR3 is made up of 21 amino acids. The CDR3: CASSQSLGPRTAGFCPYGYTF. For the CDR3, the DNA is TGTGCCAGCAGCCAAAGCCTCGGTCCGAGGACAGCCGGATTCTGCCCCTATGGCTACACCTTC.

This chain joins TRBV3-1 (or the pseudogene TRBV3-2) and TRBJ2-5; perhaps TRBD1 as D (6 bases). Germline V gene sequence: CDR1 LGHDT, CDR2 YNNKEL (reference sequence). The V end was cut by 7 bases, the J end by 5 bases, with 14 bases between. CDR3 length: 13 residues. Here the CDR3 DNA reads TGTGCCAGCAACCCAGGGGCGCGGGAGACCCAGTACTTC. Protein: CASNPGARETQYF.

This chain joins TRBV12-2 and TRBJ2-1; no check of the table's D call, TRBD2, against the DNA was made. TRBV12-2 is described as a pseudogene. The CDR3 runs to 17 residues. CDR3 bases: TGTGCAAGTCGCTTCCTCGGCGGGCCACCCATTTACAATGAGCAGTTCTTC. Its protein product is CASRFLGGPPIYNEQFF.

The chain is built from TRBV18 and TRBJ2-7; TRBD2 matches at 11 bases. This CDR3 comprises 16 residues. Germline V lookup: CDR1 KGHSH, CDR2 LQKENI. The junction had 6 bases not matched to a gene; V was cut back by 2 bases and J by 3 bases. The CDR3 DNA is TGTGCCAGCTCACCAGTCAGACTAGCGGGGAACTACGAGCAGTACTTC. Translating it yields CASSPVRLAGNYEQYF.

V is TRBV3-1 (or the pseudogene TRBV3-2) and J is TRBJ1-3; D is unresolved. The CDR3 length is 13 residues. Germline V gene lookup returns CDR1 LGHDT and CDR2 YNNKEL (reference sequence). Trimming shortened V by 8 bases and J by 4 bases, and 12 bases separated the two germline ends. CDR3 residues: CASGAKRGNTIYF. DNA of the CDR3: TGTGCCAGCGGAGCAAAACGGGGAAACACCATATATTTT.

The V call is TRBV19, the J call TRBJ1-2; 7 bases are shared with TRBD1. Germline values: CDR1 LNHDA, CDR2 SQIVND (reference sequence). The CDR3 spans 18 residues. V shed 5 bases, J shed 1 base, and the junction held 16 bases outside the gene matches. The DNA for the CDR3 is TGTGCCAGTAGTCCGAATACAGGGGCCCTCGCTAATAACTATGGCTACACCTTC. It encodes CASSPNTGALANNYGYTF.

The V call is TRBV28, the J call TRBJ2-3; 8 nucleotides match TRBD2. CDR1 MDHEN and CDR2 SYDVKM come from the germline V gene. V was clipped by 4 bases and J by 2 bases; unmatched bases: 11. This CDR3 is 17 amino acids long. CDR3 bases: TGTGCCAGCAGTTCCTCCGGGGCGGGGGGCCTCACAGATACGCAGTATTTT. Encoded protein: CASSSSGAGGLTDTQYF. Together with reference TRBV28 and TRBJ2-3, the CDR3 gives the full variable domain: DVKVTQSSRYLVKRTGEKVFLECVQDMDHENMFWYRQDPGLGLRLIYFSYDVKMKEKGDIPEGYSVSREKKERFSLILESASTNQTSMYLCASSSSGAGGLTDTQYFGPGTRLTVL.

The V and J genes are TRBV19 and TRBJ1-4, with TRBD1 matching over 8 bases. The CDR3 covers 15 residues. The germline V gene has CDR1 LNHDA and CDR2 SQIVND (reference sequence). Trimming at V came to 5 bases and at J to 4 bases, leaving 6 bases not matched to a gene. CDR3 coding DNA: TGTGCCAGTAGTCCAGACAGGGGAGGTAATGAAAAACTGTTTTTT. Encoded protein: CASSPDRGGNEKLFF.

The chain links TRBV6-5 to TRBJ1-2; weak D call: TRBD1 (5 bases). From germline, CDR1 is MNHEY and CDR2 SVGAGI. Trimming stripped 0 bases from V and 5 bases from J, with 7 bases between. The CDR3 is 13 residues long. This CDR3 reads CASSYSAGYGYTF. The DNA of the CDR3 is TGTGCCAGCAGTTACTCGGCAGGGTATGGCTACACCTTC.